One sample yielded the 24 T cell receptor beta chains listed below, sequenced in a study of cytomegalovirus exposure and HLA in healthy donors. Both 60 Vbeta primers and 13 Jbeta primers went into the PCR. Sequenced by immunoSEQ multiplex PCR; TCRdb stores in-frame clones only, minus some. The sample carries about 150,000 clones, around 73% recorded once. The sequenced sample consisted of PBMCs. The receptors were gathered from a woman aged 18 to 35 in good health and CMV-seronegative.

CDR3 sequence (DNA): TGCGCCAGCAGCTCCATACTGGCCGGGGAGCTGTTTTTT. Its translation: CASSSILAGELFF. The chain employs TRBV4-3 and TRBJ2-2; D gene unclear. The germline gives CDR1 LGHNA, CDR2 YSLEER. Trimming removed 5 bases at V and 6 bases at J, with 10 bases between. This CDR3 comprises 13 residues.

The chain employs TRBV11-3 and TRBJ2-2; D possibly corresponds to TRBD2 (6 bases). The V gene lost 7 bases and the J gene lost 6 bases, with 15 bases spanning the gap. Germline assignment: CDR1 SGHNT and CDR2 YENEEA. This CDR3 region has 14 residues. In DNA, the CDR3 is TGTGCCAGCACCAAAGGCCCGGGGGCCGGGGAGCTGTTTTTT. It encodes CASTKGPGAGELFF.

In DNA, the CDR3 is TGTGCCAGCAGCCCAGGCGGAACAGGGATCCAAGAGACCCAGTACTTC. It is translated as CASSPGGTGIQETQYF. V gene TRBV9 combines with J gene TRBJ2-5; the D gene is possibly TRBD1 (6 bases). The V end lost 4 bases, the J end lost 1 base, and 17 bases lay between the germline ends. This CDR3 is built from 16 residues. CDR1 is SGDLS, CDR2 YYNGEE, per germline.

The chain has TRBV30 and TRBJ2-3; D perhaps matches TRBD2 (6 bases). The CDR3 totals 16 residues. V lost 3 bases and J 5 bases, leaving 21 bases between the germline ends. Looked up from germline, CDR1 is GTSNPN and CDR2 is SVGIG (reference sequence). This chain's CDR3 is CAWSPPVEGLLDTQYF. As DNA, the CDR3 is TGTGCCTGGAGCCCCCCTGTGGAGGGTTTGTTAGATACGCAGTATTTT.

The count of this clone is one. This chain uses TRBV15 with TRBJ1-1; 7 nucleotides agree with TRBD1. Losses at the gene ends were 0 bases for V and 5 bases for J; bases not matched to a gene: 6. This CDR3 comprises 15 residues. The germline gives CDR1 LNHNV, CDR2 YYDKDF (reference sequence). The CDR3 sequence is CATSRDRGRRTEAFF. Written as DNA, the CDR3 is TGTGCCACCAGCAGAGATAGGGGGCGTCGGACTGAAGCTTTCTTT.

The CDR3 here is CASSTSETGTTGELFF. CDR3 coding DNA: TGCGCCAGCAGTACAAGTGAGACAGGGACGACCGGGGAGCTGTTTTTT. This chain uses TRBV4-1 with TRBJ2-2; 7 nucleotides line up with TRBD1. CDR3 length equals 16 residues. The V and J ends lost 6 bases and 5 bases, in that order; junction bases with no gene match: 12. Germline V gene sequence: CDR1 MGHRA, CDR2 YSYEKL.

J is TRBJ1-6 and V is TRBV5-1, with D possibly matching TRBD1 (6 bases). Trimming pared 3 bases from V and 7 bases from J, leaving 14 bases between. The germline gives CDR1 SGHRS, CDR2 YFSETQ. This CDR3 comprises 15 residues. CDR3 DNA: TGCGCCAGCAGCTACTCGACAGGTTTGAATTCACCCCTCCACTTT. It is translated as CASSYSTGLNSPLHF.

The J gene is TRBJ2-3, the V gene TRBV19; D remains ambiguous. The CDR3 runs to 13 residues. V dropped 4 bases and J dropped 5 bases, with 10 bases sitting between them. Germline V gene lookup returns CDR1 LNHDA and CDR2 SQIVND (reference sequence). The CDR3 DNA sequence: TGTGCCAGTAGTACAAACAGAGAAGATACGCAGTATTTT. As protein: CASSTNREDTQYF. The full variable domain, completed using reference TRBV19 and TRBJ2-3, is DGGITQSPKYLFRKEGQNVTLSCEQNLNHDAMYWYRQDPGQGLRLIYYSQIVNDFQKGDIAEGYSVSREKKESFPLTVTSAQKNPTAFYLCASSTNREDTQYFGPGTRLTVL.

The V gene is TRBV7-7, the J gene TRBJ2-3, with 10 bases fitting TRBD1. The CDR3 sequence is 14 residues long. Per the germline V gene, CDR1 is SSHAT and CDR2 is FNYEAQ (reference sequence). V was clipped by 5 bases and J by 6 bases; unmatched bases: 5. This CDR3 is CASSLTGGGDTQYF. The CDR3, as DNA: TGTGCCAGCAGCCTGACAGGGGGCGGCGATACGCAGTATTTT.

The gene calls are TRBV19 and TRBJ1-4; D call uncertain. With 5 bases removed from V and 6 bases from J, the gap between germline ends came to 7 bases. CDR1 and CDR2 (germline): LNHDA, SQIVND (reference sequence). CDR3 length equals 12 residues. The CDR3 loop is CASSETYEKLFF. CDR3 in DNA: TGTGCCAGTAGTGAGACATATGAAAAACTGTTTTTT. Drawing the rest from reference TRBV19 and TRBJ1-4, the complete variable domain is DGGITQSPKYLFRKEGQNVTLSCEQNLNHDAMYWYRQDPGQGLRLIYYSQIVNDFQKGDIAEGYSVSREKKESFPLTVTSAQKNPTAFYLCASSETYEKLFFGSGTQLSVL.

V usage is TRBV28 and J usage is TRBJ2-3; 9 positions agree with TRBD1. Germline CDR1 and CDR2: MDHEN and SYDVKM. This CDR3 is 16 amino acids long. V lost 5 bases to trimming and J lost 3 bases; unmatched junction nucleotides: 9. DNA for the CDR3: TGTGCCAGCAGTACCGGGACAGGGATGTTGACAGATACGCAGTATTTT. This encodes CASSTGTGMLTDTQYF.

The CDR3 is CASSPRADSYNSPLHF. In nucleotides, the CDR3 is TGTGCCAGCAGCCCTAGGGCGGACAGCTATAATTCACCCCTCCACTTT. The chain combines TRBV7-8 with TRBJ1-6; possible D gene TRBD1, 6 bases. CDR3 length equals 16 residues. Germline V CDR1 and CDR2: SGHVS, FQNEAQ. V was pared by 5 bases and J by 3 bases, with 14 bases between. Looking up the rest from reference TRBV7-8 and TRBJ1-6 gives the full variable domain: GAGVSQSPRYKVAKRGQDVALRCDPISGHVSLFWYQQALGQGPEFLTYFQNEAQLDKSGLPSDRFFAERPEGSVSTLKIQRTQQEDSAVYLCASSPRADSYNSPLHFGNGTRLTVT.

This clone was seen only once. The chain employs TRBV7-2 and TRBJ2-2, with D unresolved. CDR3 length: 13 amino acids. Germline V gene data show CDR1 as SGHTA and CDR2 as FQGNSA. V was trimmed by 5 bases and J by 1 base, leaving 5 bases between them. CDR3 bases: TGTGCCAGCAGCCGGAGGAACACCGGGGAGCTGTTTTTT. It translates to CASSRRNTGELFF.

The count of this clone is one. The chain carries TRBV7-6 and TRBJ2-2, with D possibly being TRBD1 (6 bases). The V and J ends lost 6 bases and 0 bases respectively, with 17 bases between them. The CDR3 is 17 residues long. Germline V CDR1 and CDR2: SGHVS, FNYEAQ. The CDR3 DNA follows: TGTGCCAGCAGTGAGGGGGTGGCAGCATCGAACACCGGGGAGCTGTTTTTT. Translation: CASSEGVAASNTGELFF.

J is TRBJ2-7 and V is TRBV7-9, with D possibly being TRBD1 (6 bases). This CDR3 region has 14 residues. Trimming stripped 2 bases from V and 2 bases from J, with 10 bases between. Looked up from germline, CDR1 is SEHNR and CDR2 is FQNEAQ (reference sequence). The CDR3, as DNA: TGTGCCAGCAGCTTATCCGGGACAACCTACGAGCAGTACTTC. It specifies CASSLSGTTYEQYF.

The genes are TRBV9 and TRBJ1-2, with no clear D. Trimming took off 0 bases at V and 3 bases at J, with 6 bases between the two ends. This CDR3 region has 13 residues. Germline lookup yields CDR1 SGDLS and CDR2 YYNGEE. The CDR3 nucleotides read TGTGCCAGCAGCGTAGAGGCGGACTATGGCTACACCTTC. This gives the protein CASSVEADYGYTF.

The genes are TRBV6-5 and TRBJ2-1, with D perhaps matching TRBD2 (5 bases). The CDR3 is 14 residues long. The germline V gene encodes CDR1 MNHEY and CDR2 SVGAGI. Trimming removed 7 bases from V and 4 bases from J, with 14 bases in between. In DNA form, the CDR3 reads TGTGCCAGCACCACGAGGGCGGATTACAATGAGCAGTTCTTC. This encodes CASTTRADYNEQFF.

The CDR3 here is CASSHREYYEQYF. CDR3 nucleotides: TGTGCCAGCAGCCATCGAGAGTACTACGAGCAGTACTTC. V usage is TRBV4-2 and J usage is TRBJ2-7; no clear D. This CDR3 comprises 13 residues. Germline CDR1 LGHNA, CDR2 YNFKEQ. The V end was cut by 3 bases, the J end by 3 bases, with 9 bases between.

The chain couples TRBV7-2 to TRBJ1-1, with TRBD1 as a possible D gene (5 bases). Trimming left V 3 bases short and J 8 bases short, with 19 bases between. The CDR3 contains 15 residues. The germline gives CDR1 SGHTA, CDR2 FQGNSA. CDR3 sequence (DNA): TGTGCCAGCAGCTTGTTTTCAGGGCCCGGGGGGGAAGCTTTCTTT. Residues: CASSLFSGPGGEAFF.

This clone appeared a few times. The chain is built from TRBV19 and TRBJ1-5; no clear D gene. CDR1 is LNHDA, CDR2 SQIVND, per germline (reference sequence). Trimming removed 6 bases from V and 0 bases from J, with 15 bases in between. The length of the CDR3 is 16 residues. Written as DNA, the CDR3 is TGTGCCAGTAGCTTGAGGCCCGTCTATAGCAATCAGCCCCAGCATTTT. Protein sequence: CASSLRPVYSNQPQHF. The full variable domain, in which reference TRBV19 and TRBJ1-5 provide the parts outside the CDR3, is DGGITQSPKYLFRKEGQNVTLSCEQNLNHDAMYWYRQDPGQGLRLIYYSQIVNDFQKGDIAEGYSVSREKKESFPLTVTSAQKNPTAFYLCASSLRPVYSNQPQHFGDGTRLSIL.

DNA of the CDR3: TGTGCCAGCCGAACAGGGAGAGGCTACACCTTC. Translation gives CASRTGRGYTF. This rearrangement joins TRBV2 to TRBJ1-2; perhaps TRBD1 as D (6 bases). Trimming shortened V by 8 bases and J by 8 bases, and 12 bases separated the two germline ends. The CDR3 loop spans 11 amino acids. Germline assignment: CDR1 SNHLY and CDR2 FYNNEI.

The rearrangement links TRBV9 to TRBJ2-1; D is possibly TRBD1 (7 bases). Per the germline V gene, CDR1 is SGDLS and CDR2 is YYNGEE. CDR3 length: 13 residues. Deletions cut 2 bases from V and 12 bases from J, with 15 bases between. The CDR3 DNA is TGTGCCAGCAGCGTGGGGGGACAGAGCGGGCAGTTCTTC. Amino acids: CASSVGGQSGQFF.

This rearrangement joins TRBV19 to TRBJ2-2, with 8 bases lining up with TRBD1. CDR1 is LNHDA and CDR2 is SQIVND in the germline V gene (reference sequence). This CDR3 is 17 amino acids long. V lost 3 bases to trimming and J lost 5 bases; unmatched junction nucleotides: 11. The CDR3 reads CASSMDRRTGWTGELFF. As DNA, the CDR3 is TGTGCCAGTAGTATGGATCGCCGGACAGGGTGGACCGGGGAGCTGTTTTTT.

The chain links TRBV27 to TRBJ1-1; perhaps TRBD1 as D (6 bases). The CDR3 sequence is 14 residues long. Trimming left V 5 bases short and J 4 bases short, with 14 bases between. Germline V gene data show CDR1 as MNHEY and CDR2 as SMNVEV (reference sequence). CDR3 protein: CASSKRTERTEAFF. The CDR3 DNA reads as TGTGCCAGCAGTAAGAGGACAGAACGCACTGAAGCTTTCTTT.